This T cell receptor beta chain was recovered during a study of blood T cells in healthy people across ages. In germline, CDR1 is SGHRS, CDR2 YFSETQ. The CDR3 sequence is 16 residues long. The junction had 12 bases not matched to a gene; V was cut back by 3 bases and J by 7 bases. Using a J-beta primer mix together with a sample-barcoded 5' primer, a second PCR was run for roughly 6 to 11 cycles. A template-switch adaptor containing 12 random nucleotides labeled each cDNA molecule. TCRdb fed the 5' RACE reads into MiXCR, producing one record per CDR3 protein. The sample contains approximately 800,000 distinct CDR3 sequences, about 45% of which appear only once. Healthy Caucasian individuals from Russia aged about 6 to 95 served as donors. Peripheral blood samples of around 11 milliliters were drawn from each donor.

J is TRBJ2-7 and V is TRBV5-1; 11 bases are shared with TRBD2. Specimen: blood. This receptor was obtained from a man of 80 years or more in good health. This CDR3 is CASSSNSGRGTNEQYF. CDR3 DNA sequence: TGCGCCAGCAGCTCGAATAGCGGGAGGGGGACCAATGAGCAGTACTTC.